This T cell receptor beta chain was observed in a study of T cells in Graves' hyperthyroidism and ophthalmopathy. The germline V gene has CDR1 SGHRS and CDR2 YFSETQ. V was clipped by 1 base and J by 8 bases, with 18 bases between them. This CDR3 comprises 16 residues. The CDR3 regions of TCR beta were amplified from RNA transcripts. During a first-round RT-PCR of the TCR CDR3, the HTBI primer set was used. One entry per CDR3 protein results from TCRdb running MiXCR on the multiplex PCR reads. The table records roughly 500,000 distinct CDR3 sequences, about 14% of them present only once. Specimen: blood. The source of this sequence is a woman in her twenties or thirties with Graves' hyperthyroidism that later progressed to Graves' ophthalmopathy. The V call is TRBV5-1, the J call TRBJ1-4; D remains ambiguous. The CDR3 DNA is TGCGCCAGCAGCTTGACGGCGTCGGGTGTGGGCGAAAAACTGTTTTTT. Amino acid sequence: CASSLTASGVGEKLFF.